Listed below are T cell receptor beta chains from one sample, sequenced in a study of cytomegalovirus exposure and HLA in healthy donors. Sequenced by immunoSEQ multiplex PCR; TCRdb stores in-frame clones only, minus some. The sample lists 200,000 to 250,000 clones; over 75% were seen once. Sequenced sample: PBMCs. The receptors here all came from a man between 18 and 29 years old in good health and CMV-seropositive. Both conserved end residues are part of each CDR3. The D gene is left open where the match is weak. Some rows mark clone size as missing; the rest say once, few, many or name a class of expanded clone.

d_call clone_size j_call v_call cdr3_aa cdr3_nt
TRBD1 NA TRBJ2-7 TRBV28 CASRDRNSYEQYF TGTGCCAGCAGGGACAGGAACTCCTACGAGCAGTACTTC
TRBD2 NA TRBJ2-7 TRBV11-2 CASSPGTSGRYYEQYF TGTGCCAGCAGCCCAGGGACTAGCGGGAGGTACTACGAGCAGTACTTC
TRBD1 NA TRBJ2-5 TRBV29-1 CSVERQGETQYF TGCAGCGTGGAACGACAGGGGGAGACCCAGTACTTC
NA NA TRBJ2-1 TRBV2 CASTIQGVATNDENEQFF TGTGCCAGCACCATACAAGGAGTAGCAACGAATGATGAGAATGAGCAGTTCTTC
NA few TRBJ2-1 TRBV15 CATSIAAESYNEQFF TGTGCCACCAGCATAGCAGCGGAGTCCTACAATGAGCAGTTCTTC
NA NA TRBJ2-5 TRBV5-1 CASSPQWARETQYF TGCGCCAGCAGCCCCCAGTGGGCGAGAGAGACCCAGTACTTC
TRBD2 NA TRBJ2-2 TRBV11-3 CASSSRTSGNTGELFF TGTGCCAGCAGCTCTCGGACTAGCGGGAACACCGGGGAGCTGTTTTTT
TRBD1 NA TRBJ2-1 TRBV10-3 CAILVVTGQAYNEQFF TGTGCCATCCTTGTAGTAACTGGACAGGCCTACAATGAGCAGTTCTTC
NA NA TRBJ1-5 TRBV27 CASRSGGIFGNQPQHF TGTGCCAGCAGGAGTGGGGGAATCTTTGGCAATCAGCCCCAGCATTTT
NA once TRBJ1-3 TRBV6-6 CASTKTGGPSGNTIYF TGTGCCAGCACCAAGACAGGAGGGCCCTCTGGAAACACCATATATTTT
NA NA TRBJ2-7 TRBV28 CASSSGTLIYEQYF TGTGCCAGCAGTTCGGGAACCCTAATCTACGAGCAGTACTTC
NA NA TRBJ2-5 TRBV15 CATSRDFHSQETQYF TGTGCCACCAGCAGAGATTTTCACTCCCAAGAGACCCAGTACTTC
NA NA TRBJ2-7 TRBV5-4 CASRPGGAYEQYF TGTGCCAGCAGACCCGGCGGGGCCTACGAGCAGTACTTC
NA NA TRBJ2-3 TRBV27 CASRGSSAATQYF TGTGCCAGCAGGGGGTCTAGCGCCGCTACGCAGTATTTT
NA NA TRBJ2-2 TRBV6-6 CASSHGGGELFF TGTGCCAGCAGCCACGGGGGCGGGGAGCTGTTTTTT
TRBD1 NA TRBJ2-2 TRBV27 CASSEQGWGKNTGELFF TGTGCCAGCAGTGAACAGGGGTGGGGGAAGAACACCGGGGAGCTGTTTTTT
NA NA TRBJ2-7 TRBV6-5 CASSYGPGYEQYF TGTGCCAGCAGTTACGGTCCAGGGTACGAGCAGTACTTC
TRBD2 NA TRBJ2-3 TRBV7-9 CASSPNSASGRARDTQYF TGTGCCAGCAGCCCGAACTCGGCTAGCGGGAGGGCGAGGGATACGCAGTATTTT